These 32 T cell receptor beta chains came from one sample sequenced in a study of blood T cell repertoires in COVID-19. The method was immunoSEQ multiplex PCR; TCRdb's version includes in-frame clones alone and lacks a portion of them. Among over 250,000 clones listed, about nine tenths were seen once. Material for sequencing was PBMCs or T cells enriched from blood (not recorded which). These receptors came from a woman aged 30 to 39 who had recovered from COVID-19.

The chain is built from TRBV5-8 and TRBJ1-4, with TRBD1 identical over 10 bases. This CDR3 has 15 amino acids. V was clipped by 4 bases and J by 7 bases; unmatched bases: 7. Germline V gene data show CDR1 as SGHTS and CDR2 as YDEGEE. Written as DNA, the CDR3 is TGTGCCAGCAGCGGATACGGGACAGGGGTTGAAAAACTGTTTTTT. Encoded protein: CASSGYGTGVEKLFF.

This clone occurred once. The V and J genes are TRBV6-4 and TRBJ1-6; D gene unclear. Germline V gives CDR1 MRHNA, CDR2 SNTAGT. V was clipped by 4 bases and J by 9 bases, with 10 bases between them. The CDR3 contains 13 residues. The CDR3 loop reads CASSAETSSPLHF. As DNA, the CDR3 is TGTGCCAGCAGTGCAGAAACGTCTTCACCCCTCCACTTT.

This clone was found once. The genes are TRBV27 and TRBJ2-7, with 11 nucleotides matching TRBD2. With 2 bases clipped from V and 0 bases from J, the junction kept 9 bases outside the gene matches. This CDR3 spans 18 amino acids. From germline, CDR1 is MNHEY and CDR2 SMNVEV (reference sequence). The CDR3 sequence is CASSLRSSGRTHSYEQYF. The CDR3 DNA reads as TGTGCCAGCAGTTTACGATCTAGCGGGAGGACCCACTCCTACGAGCAGTACTTC.

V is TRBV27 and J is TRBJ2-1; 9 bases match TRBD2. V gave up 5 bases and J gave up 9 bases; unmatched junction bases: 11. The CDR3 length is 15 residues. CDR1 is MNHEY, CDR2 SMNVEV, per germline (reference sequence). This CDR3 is CASSLRWGLAGEQFF. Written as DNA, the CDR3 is TGTGCCAGCAGTCTAAGGTGGGGACTAGCAGGTGAGCAGTTCTTC.

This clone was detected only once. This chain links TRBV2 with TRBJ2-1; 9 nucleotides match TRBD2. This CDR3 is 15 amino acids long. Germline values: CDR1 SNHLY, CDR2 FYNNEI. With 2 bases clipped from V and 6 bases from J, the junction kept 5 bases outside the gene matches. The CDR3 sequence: CASSERGRASNEQFF. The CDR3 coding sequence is TGTGCCAGCAGTGAACGCGGGAGGGCCTCCAATGAGCAGTTCTTC.

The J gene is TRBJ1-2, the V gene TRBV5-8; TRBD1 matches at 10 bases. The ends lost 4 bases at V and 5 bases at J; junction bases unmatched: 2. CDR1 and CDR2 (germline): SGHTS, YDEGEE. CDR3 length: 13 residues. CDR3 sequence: CASSPGQGYGYTF. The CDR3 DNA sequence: TGTGCCAGCAGCCCGGGACAGGGGTATGGCTACACCTTC.

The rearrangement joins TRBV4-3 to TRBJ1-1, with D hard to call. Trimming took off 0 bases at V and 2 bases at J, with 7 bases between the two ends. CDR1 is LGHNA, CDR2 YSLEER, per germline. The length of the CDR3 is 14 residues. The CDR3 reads CASSQDQFNTEAFF. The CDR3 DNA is TGCGCCAGCAGCCAAGATCAGTTTAACACTGAAGCTTTCTTT.

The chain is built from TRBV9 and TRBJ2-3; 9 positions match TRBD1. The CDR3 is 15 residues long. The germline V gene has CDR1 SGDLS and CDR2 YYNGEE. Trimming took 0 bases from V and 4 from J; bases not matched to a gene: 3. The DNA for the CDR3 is TGTGCCAGCAGCGTAGGGGACAGGGAGGCAGATACGCAGTATTTT. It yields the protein CASSVGDREADTQYF.

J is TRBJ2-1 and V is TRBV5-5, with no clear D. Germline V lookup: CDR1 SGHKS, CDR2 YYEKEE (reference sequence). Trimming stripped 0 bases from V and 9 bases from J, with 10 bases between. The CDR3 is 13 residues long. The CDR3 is CASSLGLASEQFF. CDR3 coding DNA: TGTGCCAGCAGCTTGGGGCTGGCCAGTGAGCAGTTCTTC.

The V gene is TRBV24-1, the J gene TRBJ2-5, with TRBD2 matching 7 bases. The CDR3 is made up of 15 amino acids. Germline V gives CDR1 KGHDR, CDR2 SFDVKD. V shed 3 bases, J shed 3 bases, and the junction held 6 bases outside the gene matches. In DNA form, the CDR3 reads TGTGCCACCAGTGATCGGGCCGGGACTAAAGAGACCCAGTACTTC. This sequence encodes CATSDRAGTKETQYF.

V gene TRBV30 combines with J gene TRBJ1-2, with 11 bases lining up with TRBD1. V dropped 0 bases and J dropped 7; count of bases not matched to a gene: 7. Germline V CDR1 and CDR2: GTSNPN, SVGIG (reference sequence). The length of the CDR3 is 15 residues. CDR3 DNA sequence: TGTGCCTGGAGTGTAGGCGGACAGGGGGCATTTGGCTACACCTTC. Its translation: CAWSVGGQGAFGYTF.

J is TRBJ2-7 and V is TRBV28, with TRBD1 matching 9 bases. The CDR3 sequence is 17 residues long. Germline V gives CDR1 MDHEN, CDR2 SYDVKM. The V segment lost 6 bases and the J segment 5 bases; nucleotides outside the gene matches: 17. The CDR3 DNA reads TGTGCCAGCAGCGGACCCACTCGGGACAGGGTGGGTGACGAGCAGTACTTC. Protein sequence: CASSGPTRDRVGDEQYF.

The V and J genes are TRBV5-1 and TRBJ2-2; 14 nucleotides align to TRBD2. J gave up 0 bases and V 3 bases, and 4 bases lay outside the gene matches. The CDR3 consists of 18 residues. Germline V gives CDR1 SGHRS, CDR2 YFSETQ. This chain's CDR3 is CASSSGLAGDTNTGELFF. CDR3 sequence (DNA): TGCGCCAGCAGCTCGGGACTAGCGGGAGATACGAACACCGGGGAGCTGTTTTTT.

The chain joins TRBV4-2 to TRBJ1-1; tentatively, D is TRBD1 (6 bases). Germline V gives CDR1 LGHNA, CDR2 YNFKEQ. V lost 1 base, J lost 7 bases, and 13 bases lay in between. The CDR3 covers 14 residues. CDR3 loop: CASSQVTTGYEAFF. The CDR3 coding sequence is TGTGCCAGCAGCCAAGTTACCACAGGGTATGAAGCTTTCTTT.

Written as DNA, the CDR3 is TGTGCCAGAAGCTTGTTTAGGACAGAGACAAATGAAAAACTGTTTTTT. It translates to CARSLFRTETNEKLFF. The chain couples TRBV5-3 to TRBJ1-4; maybe TRBD1 (6 bases). TRBV5-3 falls under the ORF class, with uncertain function. Trimming removed 1 base at V and 5 bases at J, with 15 bases between. The CDR3 contains 16 residues.

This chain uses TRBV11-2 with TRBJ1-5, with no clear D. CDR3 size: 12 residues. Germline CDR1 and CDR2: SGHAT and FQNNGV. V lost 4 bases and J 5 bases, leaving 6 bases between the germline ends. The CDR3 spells CASSSRDQPQHF. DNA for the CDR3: TGTGCCAGCAGCTCTAGAGATCAGCCCCAGCATTTT.

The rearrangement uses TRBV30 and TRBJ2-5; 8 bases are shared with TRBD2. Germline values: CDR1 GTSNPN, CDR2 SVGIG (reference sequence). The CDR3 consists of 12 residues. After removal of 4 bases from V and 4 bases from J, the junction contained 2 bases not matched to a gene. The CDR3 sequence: CAWILAGETQYF. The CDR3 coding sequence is TGTGCCTGGATTCTAGCGGGAGAGACCCAGTACTTC.

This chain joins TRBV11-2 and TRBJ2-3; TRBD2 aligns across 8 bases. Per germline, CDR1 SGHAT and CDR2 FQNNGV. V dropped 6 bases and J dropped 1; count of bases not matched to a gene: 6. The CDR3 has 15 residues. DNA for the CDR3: TGTGCCAGCAGAGCGAGCGGGAGAGGCACAGATACGCAGTATTTT. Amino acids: CASRASGRGTDTQYF. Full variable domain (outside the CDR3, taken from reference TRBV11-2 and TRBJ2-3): EAGVAQSPRYKIIEKRQSVAFWCNPISGHATLYWYQQILGQGPKLLIQFQNNGVVDDSQLPKDRFSAERLKGVDSTLKIQPAKLEDSAVYLCASRASGRGTDTQYFGPGTRLTVL.

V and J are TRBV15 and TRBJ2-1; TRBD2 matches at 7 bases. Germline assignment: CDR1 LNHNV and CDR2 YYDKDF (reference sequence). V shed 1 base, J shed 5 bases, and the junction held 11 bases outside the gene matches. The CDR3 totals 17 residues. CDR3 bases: TGTGCCACCAGCAGAGTCATTGGGTTGGGGAGGGACAATGAGCAGTTCTTC. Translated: CATSRVIGLGRDNEQFF. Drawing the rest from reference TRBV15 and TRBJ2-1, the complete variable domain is DAMVIQNPRYQVTQFGKPVTLSCSQTLNHNVMYWYQQKSSQAPKLLFHYYDKDFNNEADTPDNFQSRRPNTSFCFLDIRSPGLGDTAMYLCATSRVIGLGRDNEQFFGPGTRLTVL.

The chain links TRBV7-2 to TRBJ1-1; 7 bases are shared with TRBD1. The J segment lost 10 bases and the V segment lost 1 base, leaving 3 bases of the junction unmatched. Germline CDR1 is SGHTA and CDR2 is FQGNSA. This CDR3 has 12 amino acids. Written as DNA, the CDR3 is TGTGCCAGCAGCTTAGGGACAGGAACAGCTTTCTTT. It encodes CASSLGTGTAFF.

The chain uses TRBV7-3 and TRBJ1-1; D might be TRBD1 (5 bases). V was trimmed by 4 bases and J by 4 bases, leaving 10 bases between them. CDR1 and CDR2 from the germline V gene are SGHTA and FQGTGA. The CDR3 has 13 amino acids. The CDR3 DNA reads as TGTGCCAGCAGCTCTCAGGGAGGCACTGAAGCTTTCTTT. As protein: CASSSQGGTEAFF.

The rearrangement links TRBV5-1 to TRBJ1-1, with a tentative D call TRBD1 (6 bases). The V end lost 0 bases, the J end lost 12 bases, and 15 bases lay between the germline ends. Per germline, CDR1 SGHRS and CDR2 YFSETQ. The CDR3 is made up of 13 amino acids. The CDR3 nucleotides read TGCGCCAGCAGCTTGGACTGGTACAGGGAACCTTTCTTT. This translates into CASSLDWYREPFF.

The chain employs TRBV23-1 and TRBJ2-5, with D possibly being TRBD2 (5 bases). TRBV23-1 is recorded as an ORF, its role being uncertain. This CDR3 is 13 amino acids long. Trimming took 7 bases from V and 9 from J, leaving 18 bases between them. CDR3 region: CASTWGSVRAQYF. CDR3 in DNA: TGCGCCAGCACCTGGGGTAGCGTTCGGGCCCAGTACTTC.

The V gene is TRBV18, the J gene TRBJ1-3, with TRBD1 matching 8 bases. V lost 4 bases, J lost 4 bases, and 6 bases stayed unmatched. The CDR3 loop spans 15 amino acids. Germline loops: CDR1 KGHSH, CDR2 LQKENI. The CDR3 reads CASSRTGLAGNTIYF. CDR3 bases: TGTGCCAGCTCACGGACAGGGCTGGCGGGAAACACCATATATTTT.

CDR3 amino acids: CSASRRVGELFF. CDR3 sequence (DNA): TGCAGTGCTAGTAGGCGGGTCGGGGAGCTGTTTTTT. The chain is built from TRBV20-1 and TRBJ2-2, with TRBD2 as a possible D gene (5 bases). CDR1 and CDR2 from the germline V gene are DFQATT and SNEGSKA (reference sequence). This CDR3 region has 12 residues. With 3 bases removed from V and 7 bases from J, the gap between germline ends came to 9 bases.

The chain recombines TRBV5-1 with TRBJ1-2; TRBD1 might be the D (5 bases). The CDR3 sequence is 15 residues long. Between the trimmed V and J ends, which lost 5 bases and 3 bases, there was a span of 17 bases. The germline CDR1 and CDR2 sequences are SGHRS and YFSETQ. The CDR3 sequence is CASRPLGRGDYGYTF. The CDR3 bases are TGCGCCAGCAGACCTCTTGGCCGGGGGGACTATGGCTACACCTTC.

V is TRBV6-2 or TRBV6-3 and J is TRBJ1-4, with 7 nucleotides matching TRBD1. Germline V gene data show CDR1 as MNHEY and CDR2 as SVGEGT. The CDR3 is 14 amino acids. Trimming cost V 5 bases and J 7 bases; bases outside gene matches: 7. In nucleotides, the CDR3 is TGTGCCAGCAGTGACCCGGGACAGTTTGAAAAACTGTTTTTT. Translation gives CASSDPGQFEKLFF.

CDR3 protein: CAWKKTGPVEKLFF. The CDR3 nucleotides are TGTGCCTGGAAGAAGACAGGTCCGGTTGAAAAACTGTTTTTT. This chain joins TRBV30 and TRBJ1-4; maybe TRBD1 (6 bases). V shed 4 bases and J shed 7 bases, with 16 bases lying between them. The CDR3 is 14 residues long. Germline-derived CDR1 and CDR2 are GTSNPN and SVGIG (reference sequence). Full variable domain (outside the CDR3, taken from reference TRBV30 and TRBJ1-4): SQTIHQWPATLVQPVGSPLSLECTVEGTSNPNLYWYRQAAGRGLQLLFYSVGIGQISSEVPQNLSASRPQDRQFILSSKKLLLSDSGFYLCAWKKTGPVEKLFFGSGTQLSVL.

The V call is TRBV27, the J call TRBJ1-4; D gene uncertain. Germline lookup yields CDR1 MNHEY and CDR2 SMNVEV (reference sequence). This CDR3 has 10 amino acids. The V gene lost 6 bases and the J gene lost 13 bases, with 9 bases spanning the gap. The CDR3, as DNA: TGTGCCAGCAGCCTGGTGCGACTGTTTTTT. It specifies CASSLVRLFF.

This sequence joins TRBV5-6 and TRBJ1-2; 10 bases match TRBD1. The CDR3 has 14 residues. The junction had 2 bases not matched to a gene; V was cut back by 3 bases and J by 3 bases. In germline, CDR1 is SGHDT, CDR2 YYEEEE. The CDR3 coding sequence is TGTGCCAGCAGCTCCGGGACAGGGGACTATGGCTACACCTTC. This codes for CASSSGTGDYGYTF.

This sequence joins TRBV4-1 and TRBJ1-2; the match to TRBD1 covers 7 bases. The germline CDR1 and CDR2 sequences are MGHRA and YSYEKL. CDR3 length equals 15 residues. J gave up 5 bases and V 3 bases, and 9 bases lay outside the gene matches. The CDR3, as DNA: TGCGCCAGCAGCCATCAAGTGGCACAGGGGTATGGCTACACCTTC. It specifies CASSHQVAQGYGYTF.

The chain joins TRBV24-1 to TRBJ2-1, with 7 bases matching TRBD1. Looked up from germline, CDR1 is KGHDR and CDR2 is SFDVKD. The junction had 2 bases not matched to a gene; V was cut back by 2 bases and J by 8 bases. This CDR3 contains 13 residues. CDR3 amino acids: CATSDYRGHEQFF. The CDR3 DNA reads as TGTGCCACCAGTGATTATAGGGGGCATGAGCAGTTCTTC.